This TCR beta chain emerged from a study of cytomegalovirus exposure and HLA in healthy donors. Findings and caveats of the study: Most subjects' HLA-A and HLA-B alleles were reportedly predicted from TCR beta sequences. An analysis done earlier found most TCR beta V segments productive about 87% or about 30% of the time.

Primers for the PCR totalled 60 Vbeta and 13 Jbeta. The table came from immunoSEQ multiplex PCR; TCRdb's copy has only in-frame clones and leaves some out. The sample shows roughly 100,000 clones, about 81% of them seen only once. Regarding this clone: Its specificity is not known.

From germline, CDR1 is SEHNR and CDR2 FQNEAQ (reference sequence). The CDR3 has 13 amino acids. The V and J ends lost 3 bases and 8 bases respectively, with 8 bases between them. The receptor was isolated from a man younger than 45 in good health and CMV-seronegative. The sequencing sample was made of PBMCs. The chain joins TRBV7-9 to TRBJ1-6; possibly TRBD1 for D (5 bases). For the CDR3, the DNA is TGTGCCAGCAGCTTGCAGGGCGATTCACCCCTCCACTTT. This sequence encodes CASSLQGDSPLHF.